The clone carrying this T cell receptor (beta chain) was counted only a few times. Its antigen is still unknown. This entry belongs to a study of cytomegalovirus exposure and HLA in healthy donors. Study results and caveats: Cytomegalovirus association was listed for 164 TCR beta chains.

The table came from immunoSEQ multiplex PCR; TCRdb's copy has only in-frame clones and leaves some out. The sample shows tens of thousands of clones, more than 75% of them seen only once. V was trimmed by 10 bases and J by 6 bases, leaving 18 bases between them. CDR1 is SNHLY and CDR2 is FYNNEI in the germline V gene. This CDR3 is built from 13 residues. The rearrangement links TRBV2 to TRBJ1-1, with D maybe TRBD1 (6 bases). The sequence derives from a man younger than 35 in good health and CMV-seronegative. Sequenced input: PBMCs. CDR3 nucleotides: TGTGCCACCGAGAACAGACAGGTTCCTGAAGCTTTCTTT. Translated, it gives CATENRQVPEAFF.